This T cell receptor (beta chain) was sequenced for a study of OX40 agonist ivuxolimab in advanced cancers. This CDR3 is built from 17 residues. Germline V gene sequence: CDR1 KGHSH, CDR2 LQKENI. V gave up 0 bases and J gave up 2 bases; unmatched junction bases: 8. The table came from immunoSEQ multiplex PCR; TCRdb's copy has only in-frame clones and leaves some out. The sample lists roughly 58,000 clones; 65% to 80% were seen once. The chain links TRBV18 to TRBJ2-7; 9 bases map to TRBD2. This sequence was found in an adult with an advanced solid tumor such as melanoma, head and neck, liver or kidney cancer. The sample in question was CD4+ or CD8+ T cells sorted from blood, obtained in a trial of the OX40 agonist ivuxolimab. The chain's CDR3 is CASSPPGGSGSPYEQYF. The CDR3 nucleotides are TGTGCCAGCTCACCACCCGGGGGTAGCGGGAGTCCCTACGAGCAGTACTTC.